Sequencing of this T cell receptor beta chain was carried out in a study of control samples from healthy donors and cancer patients. Produced via immunoSEQ multiplex PCR; TCRdb's table is partial and in-frame only. The sample lists roughly 45,000 clones; 80% to 90% were seen once. The CDR3 is 17 residues long. After removal of 5 bases from V and 6 bases from J, the junction contained 9 bases not matched to a gene. Looked up from germline, CDR1 is SGHVS and CDR2 is FNYEAQ. This TCR came from a woman between 45 and 65 years old with lung cancer. V is TRBV7-6 and J is TRBJ2-1; 14 bases agree with TRBD2. The sample comprised PBMCs. The CDR3 loop is CASSQVTSGGATNEQFF. The CDR3 DNA reads TGTGCCAGCAGCCAAGTGACTAGCGGGGGGGCAACCAATGAGCAGTTCTTC.